A single sample gave rise to the 8 T cell receptor beta chains below, sequenced in a study of CXCR3-negative and CXCR3-positive naive CD8 T cells. Preparation of TRB cDNA libraries relied on 5' RACE carrying UMI labels. Using the 5' RACE reads, TCRdb records one entry per CDR3 protein without DNA. The listing records about 130,000 distinct CDR3 sequences. The source material was naive CXCR3- CD8+ T cells from blood. This sample's subset: CD45RO-CCR7+CD27+CD95- naive CD8+ T cells lacking CXCR3 (TNR3-). The receptors derive from a human donor in good health. Some clones in this sample may be carry-over from other donors' samples.

V and J are TRBV7-3 and TRBJ2-1; TCRdb returns TRBD1, unconfirmable since there is no DNA. Germline V gene data show CDR1 as SGHTA and CDR2 as FQGTGA. The CDR3 loop spans 14 amino acids. This CDR3 reads CASSLSGTGDEQFF.

The J gene is TRBJ2-1, the V gene TRBV24-1. The CDR3 extends over 14 amino acids. Germline lookup yields CDR1 KGHDR and CDR2 SFDVKD. This CDR3 is CATSTGNSYNEQFF.

The chain joins TRBV4-2 to TRBJ2-7; with no DNA, the TCRdb D assignment of TRBD1 cannot be verified. Germline V CDR1 and CDR2: LGHNA, YNFKEQ. CDR3 length equals 15 residues. The CDR3: CASSQAWTGAYEQYF.

The chain recombines TRBV29-1 with TRBJ2-7. The CDR3 length is 12 residues. Germline loops: CDR1 SQVTM, CDR2 ANQGSEA. CDR3: CSAKTLAYEQYF.

The V call is TRBV28, the J call TRBJ2-5; TCRdb's assignment of TRBD2 cannot be checked, as there is no DNA. Germline CDR1 is MDHEN and CDR2 is SYDVKM. The CDR3 is 14 amino acids. The CDR3 protein is CASELAGGSETQYF.

CDR3 loop: CASSQDRTLLGKGEQYF. The chain carries TRBV4-2 and TRBJ2-7; TCRdb's D call, TRBD2, is unchecked because there is no DNA. The CDR3 loop spans 17 amino acids. CDR1 LGHNA and CDR2 YNFKEQ come from the germline V gene.

V is TRBV20-1 and J is TRBJ1-4; without DNA, the TCRdb call of TRBD1 cannot be checked. Per germline, CDR1 DFQATT and CDR2 SNEGSKA (reference sequence). CDR3 length equals 16 residues. The CDR3 protein is CSARDLGAATNEKLFF.

CDR3 in amino acids: CSARGSEVLETQYF. The gene calls are TRBV20-1 and TRBJ2-5; TCRdb designates TRBD2, a call that cannot be tested without DNA. The CDR3 spans 14 residues. Germline V lookup: CDR1 DFQATT, CDR2 SNEGSKA (reference sequence).